This is a list of T cell receptor beta chains from one sample in a study of blood T cell repertoires in COVID-19. Profiled with immunoSEQ multiplex PCR; TCRdb holds only in-frame clones, not every one. Of tens of thousands of clones in the sample, more than 80% were seen once. Material: peripheral blood. These TCRs come from a human donor in a cohort sampled during active COVID-19. Both conserved end residues are part of each CDR3. The D gene is left open where the match is weak. The listing skips clone size in some rows; elsewhere it reads once, few, many or a size class.

cdr3_length | j_call | d_call | clone_size | v_call | cdr3_nt | cdr3_aa
14 | TRBJ2-5 | TRBD1 | NA | TRBV5-1 | TGCGCCAGCAGCTCGAGGGGACAGGGGGAGACCCAGTACTTC | CASSSRGQGETQYF
18 | TRBJ1-5 | NA | few | TRBV12-2 | TGTGCAAGTCGCTTAGCGCAGGGACAACAGGGGGGCAATCAGCCCCAGCATTTT | CASRLAQGQQGGNQPQHF
15 | TRBJ2-1 | TRBD2 | NA | TRBV5-1 | TGCGCCAGCAGCTACGGGACTAGCGGGGCTGGGGAGCAGTTCTTC | CASSYGTSGAGEQFF
14 | TRBJ2-5 | TRBD1 | NA | TRBV11-3 | TGTGCCAGCAGCCCAGGGACAGGCTCTGAGACCCAGTACTTC | CASSPGTGSETQYF
16 | TRBJ2-1 | TRBD2 | few | TRBV28 | TGTGCCAGCAGCCCAGGACTAGCGGGGGGTTACAATGAGCAGTTCTTC | CASSPGLAGGYNEQFF
13 | TRBJ2-2 | NA | NA | TRBV27 | TGTGCCAGCCGCGAAATGAACACCGGGGAGCTGTTTTTT | CASREMNTGELFF
17 | TRBJ1-5 | TRBD1 | NA | TRBV4-1 | TGCGCCAGCAGCTCCGGACAGGGTCCGGGTTTGCGTCAGCCCCAGCATTTT | CASSSGQGPGLRQPQHF
13 | TRBJ1-6 | NA | NA | TRBV27 | TGTGCCAGCAGGACAGCCTATAATTCACCCCTCCACTTT | CASRTAYNSPLHF
13 | TRBJ1-2 | NA | once | TRBV12-5 | TGTGCTAGTGGTTTGGAACAGGGCTTGGGCTACACCTTC | CASGLEQGLGYTF
14 | TRBJ2-1 | NA | NA | TRBV5-6 | TGTGCCAGCAGCTTGACTGGTACCTACAATGAGCAGTTCTTC | CASSLTGTYNEQFF
15 | TRBJ2-3 | NA | NA | TRBV5-1 | TGCGCCAGCAGCTTGGGGCAGGGGTCGACAGATACGCAGTATTTT | CASSLGQGSTDTQYF
14 | TRBJ1-5 | NA | NA | TRBV18 | TGTGCCAGCTCACCGGGGCAGAGCAATCAGCCCCAGCATTTT | CASSPGQSNQPQHF
15 | TRBJ1-1 | NA | NA | TRBV14 | TGTGCCAGCAGCCAAGTCCGCTCGGGGGGTTCTGAAGCTTTCTTT | CASSQVRSGGSEAFF
14 | TRBJ1-6 | TRBD1 | NA | TRBV3-1/TRBV3-2 | TGTGCCAGCAGCCAAGGGACAGGCAGGTCACCCCTCCACTTT | CASSQGTGRSPLHF
14 | TRBJ2-1 | TRBD2 | NA | TRBV10-3 | TGTGCCATCAGTGACTGGGGGAGGGTCGATGAGCAGTTCTTC | CAISDWGRVDEQFF
17 | TRBJ1-3 | NA | NA | TRBV5-4 | TGTGCCAGCAGCTTGAAGCAGGGCCTAACCTCTGGAAACACCATATATTTT | CASSLKQGLTSGNTIYF
15 | TRBJ1-2 | NA | NA | TRBV3-1/TRBV3-2 | TGTGCCAGCAGCCCACGACAAACAACTAACTATGGCTACACCTTC | CASSPRQTTNYGYTF
16 | TRBJ2-1 | TRBD2 | NA | TRBV18 | TGTGCCAGCTCACCATCGTCTAGCGGCAGCTACAATGAGCAGTTCTTC | CASSPSSSGSYNEQFF
17 | TRBJ1-4 | TRBD1 | NA | TRBV11-2 | TGTGCCAGCAGCAACCGGGACAGGGGAATAACTAATGAAAAACTGTTTTTT | CASSNRDRGITNEKLFF
15 | TRBJ1-1 | TRBD1 | NA | TRBV30 | TGTGCCTGGAGTTCCCCAGGGGGCAGTAGGACTGAAGCTTTCTTT | CAWSSPGGSRTEAFF
13 | TRBJ2-3 | NA | NA | TRBV3-1/TRBV3-2 | TGTGCCAGCAGCCACGACATGACAGATACGCAGTATTTT | CASSHDMTDTQYF
14 | TRBJ2-5 | NA | NA | TRBV7-7 | TGTGCTAGCAGCTCCCAGGGACTGGAAGAGACCCAGTACTTC | CASSSQGLEETQYF
16 | TRBJ2-1 | TRBD1 | NA | TRBV24-1 | TGTGCCACCAGTGATTCCCGACAGGGGGGGCAGGATGAGCAGTTCTTC | CATSDSRQGGQDEQFF
15 | TRBJ1-3 | NA | NA | TRBV7-2 | TGTGCCAGCAGCTTAGGGGCGCAGGGTAGAAACACCATATATTTT | CASSLGAQGRNTIYF
17 | TRBJ2-3 | NA | NA | TRBV7-2 | TGTGCCAGCAGCCACGAGGTCGAGCGGAGCAGCACAGATACGCAGTATTTT | CASSHEVERSSTDTQYF
15 | TRBJ1-1 | NA | NA | TRBV28 | TGTGCCAGCAGTTCCTACAGTGGGCGGAACACTGAAGCTTTCTTT | CASSSYSGRNTEAFF
16 | TRBJ1-6 | NA | NA | TRBV6-5 | TGTGCCAGCAGTTACTCGAACAGGGTTGGAAATTCACCCCTCCACTTT | CASSYSNRVGNSPLHF
17 | TRBJ2-7 | TRBD2 | once | TRBV10-2 | TGCGCCAGCAGTACGGGACTAGCGACCTGGGGGTCCTACGAGCAGTACTTC | CASSTGLATWGSYEQYF
18 | TRBJ1-2 | NA | once | TRBV28 | TGTGCCAGCAGTACCACGGGGTTTTTTCCGAGCCGCAACTATGGCTACACCTTC | CASSTTGFFPSRNYGYTF
13 | TRBJ2-7 | NA | NA | TRBV3-1/TRBV3-2 | TGTGCCAGCAGCCAAGATAGAAGTTACGAGCAGTACTTC | CASSQDRSYEQYF
14 | TRBJ2-7 | NA | few | TRBV5-1 | TGCGCCAGCAGCCCGCTAACAGGAGCCTACGAGCAGTACTTC | CASSPLTGAYEQYF
16 | TRBJ2-2 | NA | NA | TRBV7-9 | TGTGCCAGCAGCTCTGCGGACACCGCGAACACCGGGGAGCTGTTTTTT | CASSSADTANTGELFF
15 | TRBJ2-7 | TRBD2 | NA | TRBV6-5 | TGTGCCAGCATCCAAGGTAGCGGGGGCTCCTACGAGCAGTACTTC | CASIQGSGGSYEQYF
12 | TRBJ2-2 | NA | NA | TRBV29-1 | TGCAGCGTTGATCGGGACACCGGGGAGCTGTTTTTT | CSVDRDTGELFF
13 | TRBJ1-1 | NA | NA | TRBV2 | TGTGCCAGCAGCGATCGGTTTGATGCCCCAGCTTTCTTT | CASSDRFDAPAFF
15 | TRBJ1-1 | NA | NA | TRBV15 | TGTGCCACCAGCAGACCAGGGACTTTGAACACTGAAGCTTTCTTT | CATSRPGTLNTEAFF
14 | TRBJ2-7 | NA | few | TRBV7-9 | TGTGCCAGCACCTTTGGGAGGACCTCCTACGAGCAGTACTTC | CASTFGRTSYEQYF
16 | TRBJ2-1 | TRBD2 | NA | TRBV6-1 | TGTGCCAGCAGTGACCGACTAGCGGGAGGGCCCAGTGAGCAGTTCTTC | CASSDRLAGGPSEQFF
13 | TRBJ1-5 | TRBD1 | NA | TRBV10-3 | TGTGCCATCAGTGCAGGACAGGAGCAGCCCCAGCATTTT | CAISAGQEQPQHF
17 | TRBJ2-7 | TRBD1 | NA | TRBV24-1 | TGTGCCACCACCGATCGACAGGGGCCGAACACTACCTACGAGCAGTACTTC | CATTDRQGPNTTYEQYF
16 | TRBJ2-7 | TRBD1 | few | TRBV6-5 | TGTGCCAGCAGTTCCAGGGGACAGGGGGGTACCTACGAGCAGTACTTC | CASSSRGQGGTYEQYF
17 | TRBJ1-1 | NA | NA | TRBV18 | TGTGCCAGCTCACCACTGTTAATAGGAACAGCGAACACTGAAGCTTTCTTT | CASSPLLIGTANTEAFF
17 | TRBJ2-2 | NA | NA | TRBV7-8 | TGTGCCAGCAGCCGGAGGGGACAGTATCAAGGCACCGGGGAGCTGTTTTTT | CASSRRGQYQGTGELFF
17 | TRBJ2-2 | NA | NA | TRBV21-1 | TGTGCCAGCAGCCTCCTCACCGCGGGGGGAAACACCGGGGAGCTGTTTTTT | CASSLLTAGGNTGELFF
14 | TRBJ1-1 | NA | NA | TRBV18 | TGTGCCAGCACGAACAGGGACATGGACACTGAAGCTTTCTTT | CASTNRDMDTEAFF
16 | TRBJ2-3 | NA | medium-sized | TRBV10-3 | TGTGCCATCAGTGAGACACGACATTCAGGCACAGATACGCAGTATTTT | CAISETRHSGTDTQYF
14 | TRBJ1-2 | TRBD1 | NA | TRBV19 | TGTGCCAGTAGTATTCCCGGGACAGGGTCTGGCTACACCTTC | CASSIPGTGSGYTF
19 | TRBJ2-1 | TRBD2 | NA | TRBV24-1 | TGTGCCACCAGTGATTCAAAGGGACTAGCGGGAGATTCGGCCAATGAGCAGTTCTTC | CATSDSKGLAGDSANEQFF